Following are 18 T cell receptor beta chains from one sample sequenced in a study of T cells in Graves' hyperthyroidism and ophthalmopathy. Researchers amplified the TCR beta CDR3 regions from RNA transcripts. First-round RT-PCR with HTBI primers amplified the TCR CDR3 region. Each CDR3 protein gets one entry after TCRdb re-called the multiplex PCR reads with MiXCR. This sample has about 540,000 distinct CDR3 sequences, with about 45% found just once. The source material was peripheral blood or thyroid tissue (not recorded which). Receptors originate from a woman aged 18-29 years with Graves' hyperthyroidism.

The chain uses TRBV15 and TRBJ1-5, with 10 bases lining up with TRBD1. The V gene's germline CDR1 is LNHNV and CDR2 YYDKDF (reference sequence). The CDR3 sequence is 16 residues long. The V and J ends lost 0 bases and 7 bases, in that order; junction bases with no gene match: 6. The CDR3 bases are TGTGCCACCAGCAGAGATTGGGGACAGGGGAGCCAGCCCCAGCATTTT. Its translation: CATSRDWGQGSQPQHF. Using reference TRBV15 and TRBJ1-5 for the parts outside the CDR3, the full variable domain is DAMVIQNPRYQVTQFGKPVTLSCSQTLNHNVMYWYQQKSSQAPKLLFHYYDKDFNNEADTPDNFQSRRPNTSFCFLDIRSPGLGDTAMYLCATSRDWGQGSQPQHFGDGTRLSIL.

In this sample, this clonotype turned up once. V and J are TRBV7-2 and TRBJ1-2, with D possibly TRBD1 on 6 matching bases. CDR3 length: 14 residues. V gave up 1 base and J gave up 4 bases, with 10 bases separating them. CDR1 SGHTA and CDR2 FQGNSA come from the germline V gene. This chain's CDR3 is CASSLDPQGYGYTF. Written as DNA, the CDR3 is TGTGCCAGCAGCTTAGATCCACAGGGCTATGGCTACACCTTC.

This sequence joins TRBV20-1 and TRBJ1-1; 8 positions match TRBD1. Germline loops: CDR1 DFQATT, CDR2 SNEGSKA (reference sequence). This CDR3 is 14 amino acids long. V gave up 5 bases and J gave up 2 bases; unmatched junction bases: 7. CDR3 sequence: CSAFVGTGNTEAFF. CDR3 coding DNA: TGCAGTGCTTTCGTCGGGACAGGCAACACTGAAGCTTTCTTT.

This clonotype was seen many times. The chain recombines TRBV6-5 with TRBJ2-7, with 10 bases identical to TRBD1. This CDR3 comprises 15 residues. The trim removed 6 bases at V and 2 bases at J, leaving 7 bases unmatched. Per the germline V gene, CDR1 is MNHEY and CDR2 is SVGAGI. CDR3 protein: CASSNLGQGTYEQYF. The CDR3 bases are TGTGCCAGCAGCAATCTGGGACAGGGGACCTACGAGCAGTACTTC.

The chain combines TRBV18 with TRBJ1-4, with 9 bases matching TRBD1. The germline CDR1 and CDR2 sequences are KGHSH and LQKENI. V was pared by 3 bases and J by 7 bases, with 9 bases of the junction left unmatched. This CDR3 has 16 amino acids. CDR3 loop: CASSPRDRAIGEKLFF. The CDR3 DNA sequence: TGTGCCAGCTCACCGCGGGACAGGGCGATCGGTGAAAAACTGTTTTTT. Variable domain in full (rest from reference TRBV18 and TRBJ1-4): NAGVMQNPRHLVRRRGQEARLRCSPMKGHSHVYWYRQLPEEGLKFMVYLQKENIIDESGMPKERFSAEFPKEGPSILRIQQVVRGDSAAYFCASSPRDRAIGEKLFFGSGTQLSVL.

The J gene is TRBJ1-1, the V gene TRBV10-3; D gene uncertain. V was shortened by 6 bases and J by 4 bases, with 30 bases between the two germline ends. From germline, CDR1 is ENHRY and CDR2 SYGVKD. The CDR3 consists of 19 residues. CDR3 sequence: CAISPSGSDTGELGTEAFF. The CDR3 DNA reads TGTGCCATCAGCCCGAGCGGGAGCGACACCGGGGAGCTGGGCACTGAAGCTTTCTTT.

This chain joins TRBV13 and TRBJ2-5, with D hard to call. The CDR3 runs 15 residues. Germline V gives CDR1 PRHDT, CDR2 FYEKMQ (reference sequence). The ends were cut back, 0 bases at V and 1 base at J, with 9 bases in the middle. This CDR3 reads CASSLGWRIQETQYF. The CDR3 DNA is TGTGCCAGCAGCTTAGGGTGGCGGATCCAAGAGACCCAGTACTTC.

This sequence joins TRBV5-1 and TRBJ2-7, with 8 nucleotides matching TRBD1. This CDR3 is 15 amino acids long. Per germline, CDR1 SGHRS and CDR2 YFSETQ. V trimming: 4 bases; J trimming: 7 bases; junction bases outside the gene matches: 13. Here the CDR3 reads CASSLTAGQGEEQYF. CDR3 DNA: TGCGCCAGCAGCCTGACAGCTGGACAGGGCGAGGAGCAGTACTTC.

There are many counts of this clonotype. The gene calls are TRBV29-1 and TRBJ2-7; possible D gene TRBD1, 7 bases. There are 15 residues in the CDR3. The V end lost 0 bases, the J end lost 3 bases, and 15 bases lay between the germline ends. CDR1 and CDR2 from the germline V gene are SQVTM and ANQGSEA. Here the CDR3 DNA reads TGCAGCGTTGAAGATCCAGTGCAGGGGGGCTACGAGCAGTACTTC. The encoded protein is CSVEDPVQGGYEQYF.

This clonotype was seen at least ten times. This sequence joins TRBV10-2 and TRBJ1-6, with D perhaps matching TRBD1 (6 bases). This CDR3 contains 13 residues. The germline V and J ends were trimmed by 3 bases and 14 bases, with 14 bases remaining between them. Germline V CDR1 and CDR2: WSHSY, SAAADI. CDR3 nucleotides: TGCGCCAGCAGTGACAGGGGCGGATCATCCCTCCACTTT. It encodes CASSDRGGSSLHF.

This clonotype has a count of ten or more. This rearrangement joins TRBV24-1 to TRBJ2-6, with unresolved D. V gave up 7 bases and J gave up 0 bases, with 21 bases separating them. The germline gives CDR1 KGHDR, CDR2 SFDVKD. The CDR3 sequence is 19 residues long. This CDR3 reads CATSATKGSAYSGANVLTF. For the CDR3, the DNA is TGTGCCACCAGCGCCACTAAGGGTTCCGCTTACTCTGGGGCCAACGTCCTGACTTTC.

The chain joins TRBV7-7 to TRBJ1-2; 9 positions match TRBD1. Germline-derived CDR1 and CDR2 are SSHAT and FNYEAQ (reference sequence). Unmatched junction bases numbered 7, after V lost 6 bases and J lost 2 bases. The CDR3 consists of 15 residues. The chain's CDR3 is CASSQTGQGNYGYTF. In nucleotides, the CDR3 is TGTGCCAGCAGTCAAACGGGACAGGGCAACTATGGCTACACCTTC.

The table lists this clonotype with many counts. The chain couples TRBV29-1 to TRBJ2-6; D possibly corresponds to TRBD1 (6 bases). Germline CDR1 reads SQVTM; CDR2 reads ANQGSEA. CDR3 size: 16 residues. V lost 4 bases and J lost 0, with 13 bases in between. CDR3 loop: CSVGGHQLSGANVLTF. Written as DNA, the CDR3 is TGCAGCGTTGGGGGACACCAGCTCTCTGGGGCCAACGTCCTGACTTTC.

This chain joins TRBV2 and TRBJ2-5, with a tentative D call TRBD2 (6 bases). Germline V gene data show CDR1 as SNHLY and CDR2 as FYNNEI. This CDR3 region has 13 residues. The ends were cut back, 6 bases at V and 4 bases at J, with 12 bases in the middle. CDR3 sequence reads: CASSAVGGETQYF. The CDR3 DNA follows: TGTGCCAGCAGCGCCGTGGGGGGAGAGACCCAGTACTTC. The full variable domain, in which reference TRBV2 and TRBJ2-5 provide the parts outside the CDR3, is EPEVTQTPSHQVTQMGQEVILRCVPISNHLYFYWYRQILGQKVEFLVSFYNNEISEKSEIFDDQFSVERPDGSNFTLKIRSTKLEDSAMYFCASSAVGGETQYFGPGTRLLVL.

The chain joins TRBV7-3 to TRBJ1-1, with TRBD1 matching over 8 bases. This CDR3 has 14 residues. The ends lost 5 bases at V and 4 bases at J; junction bases unmatched: 6. Germline CDR1 and CDR2: SGHTA and FQGTGA. CDR3 sequence (DNA): TGTGCCAGCAGCCACCCGGGGACAGGCACTGAAGCTTTCTTT. This codes for CASSHPGTGTEAFF.

This clonotype was observed many times. The V and J genes are TRBV3-1 and TRBJ1-2; weak D call: TRBD1 (6 bases). Germline V gene sequence: CDR1 LGHDT, CDR2 YNNKEL (reference sequence). The CDR3 has 16 amino acids. V gave up 5 bases and J gave up 4 bases, with 20 bases separating them. CDR3 bases: TGTGCCAGCAGCTCAAAACCGGGGGCAGATGGCTATGGCTACACCTTC. This codes for CASSSKPGADGYGYTF. The whole variable domain, filled in from reference TRBV3-1 and TRBJ1-2, reads DTAVSQTPKYLVTQMGNDKSIKCEQNLGHDTMYWYKQDSKKFLKIMFSYNNKELIINETVPNRFSPKSPDKAHLNLHINSLELGDSAVYFCASSSKPGADGYGYTFGSGTRLTVV.

The rearrangement links TRBV15 to TRBJ1-1; TRBD1 might be the D (5 bases). The CDR3 consists of 13 residues. CDR1 and CDR2 from the germline V gene are LNHNV and YYDKDF (reference sequence). Trimming took 5 bases from V and 1 from J, leaving 8 bases between them. CDR3: CATSEDRNTEAFF. In DNA form, the CDR3 reads TGTGCCACCAGCGAAGACAGGAACACTGAAGCTTTCTTT. Combining the CDR3 with reference TRBV15 and TRBJ1-1 gives the whole variable domain DAMVIQNPRYQVTQFGKPVTLSCSQTLNHNVMYWYQQKSSQAPKLLFHYYDKDFNNEADTPDNFQSRRPNTSFCFLDIRSPGLGDTAMYLCATSEDRNTEAFFGQGTRLTVV.

The chain uses TRBV15 and TRBJ1-2; a weak D match, TRBD1 (5 bases). The CDR3 sequence is 15 residues long. Germline V CDR1 and CDR2: LNHNV, YYDKDF (reference sequence). Trimming removed 3 bases at V and 3 bases at J, with 14 bases between. The CDR3 bases are TGTGCCACCAGCAGTGCCCGGGGCCGGGACTATGGCTACACCTTC. Its translation: CATSSARGRDYGYTF. Full variable domain (missing parts from reference TRBV15 and TRBJ1-2): DAMVIQNPRYQVTQFGKPVTLSCSQTLNHNVMYWYQQKSSQAPKLLFHYYDKDFNNEADTPDNFQSRRPNTSFCFLDIRSPGLGDTAMYLCATSSARGRDYGYTFGSGTRLTVV.